This T cell receptor (beta chain) was profiled in a study of Graves' ophthalmopathy and Graves' hyperthyroidism. The study's findings and limits: Clonotypes were expanded in thyroid at above 0.001 frequency, and most also appeared in blood. It was with around 67% sensitivity and about 72% specificity that the model predicted ophthalmopathy progression.

The sample holds many counts of this clonotype. Its cognate antigen is unknown. Per germline, CDR1 SGHTA and CDR2 FQGTGA. Trimming left V 1 base short and J 2 bases short, with 14 bases between. This CDR3 region has 16 residues. The authors amplified TCR beta CDR3 regions, and they did so from RNA transcripts for repertoire sequencing. Following a first-round RT-PCR that used HTBI primers, a second-round multiplex PCR was carried out. MiXCR, run by TCRdb on the multiplex PCR reads, gives a single entry per CDR3 protein. Found here are more than 550,000 distinct CDR3 sequences, 35% to 50% of them singletons; the top ten hold roughly 3%. Certain patients, namely those with other autoimmune diseases, uncontrolled infections, pregnancy or lactation, were excluded.

The genes are TRBV7-3 and TRBJ1-2; tentatively, D is TRBD1 (5 bases). Sequences were obtained from peripheral blood. The source is an adult man with Graves' ophthalmopathy. The CDR3 DNA is TGTGCCAGCAGCTTAATCGGTGGGGGACCCAACTATGGCTACACCTTC. Its translation is CASSLIGGGPNYGYTF.